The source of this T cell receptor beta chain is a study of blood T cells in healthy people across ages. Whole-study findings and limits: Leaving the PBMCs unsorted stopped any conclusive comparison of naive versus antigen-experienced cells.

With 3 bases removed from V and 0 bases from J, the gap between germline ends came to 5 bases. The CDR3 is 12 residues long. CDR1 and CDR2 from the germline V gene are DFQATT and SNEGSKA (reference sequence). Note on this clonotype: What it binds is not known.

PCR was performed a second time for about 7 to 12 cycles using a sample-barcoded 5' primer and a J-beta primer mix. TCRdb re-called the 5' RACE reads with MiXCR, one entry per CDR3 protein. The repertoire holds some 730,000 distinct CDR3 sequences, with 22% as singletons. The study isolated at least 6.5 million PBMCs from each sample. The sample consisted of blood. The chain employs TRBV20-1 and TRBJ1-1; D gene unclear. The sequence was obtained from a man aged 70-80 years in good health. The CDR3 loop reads CSASQMNTEAFF. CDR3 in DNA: TGCAGTGCTAGTCAGATGAACACTGAAGCTTTCTTT.